The 26 T cell receptor beta chains below were found in one sample sequenced in a study of cytomegalovirus exposure and HLA in healthy donors. Vbeta (60) and Jbeta (13) primers were used in the PCR. Produced via immunoSEQ multiplex PCR; TCRdb's table is partial and in-frame only. The sample lists 200,000 to 250,000 clones, 70% to 80% seen once, with just under 3% in the top ten. Material: PBMCs. The receptors shown here come from a woman aged 25 to 39 in good health and CMV-seronegative.

Regarding this clone: A read error may account for a junction end that differs from germline. This rearrangement joins TRBV6-5 to TRBJ2-1; D unclear. This CDR3 contains 13 residues. Germline CDR1 and CDR2: MNHEY and SVGAGI. CDR3 DNA: TGTGCCAGCAGTTACGACTCCCACAATGAGCAGTTCTTC. Protein product: CASSYDSHNEQFF.

The chain links TRBV6-5 to TRBJ2-3; TRBD2 matches at 12 bases. Unmatched junction bases numbered 8, after V lost 2 bases and J lost 8 bases. Germline V gene data show CDR1 as MNHEY and CDR2 as SVGAGI. CDR3 length equals 16 residues. The CDR3 here is CASSYVPSGRAGTQYF. In DNA form, the CDR3 reads TGTGCCAGCAGTTACGTCCCTAGCGGGAGGGCCGGTACGCAGTATTTT.

V usage is TRBV12-5 and J usage is TRBJ2-1, with TRBD2 identical over 8 bases. Germline lookup yields CDR1 LGHNT and CDR2 FRNRAP. J gave up 10 bases and V 5 bases, and 7 bases lay outside the gene matches. The CDR3 spans 13 residues. The CDR3 DNA is TGTGCTAGTGGTGGTGGCGGGAGGTACGAGCAGTTCTTC. It is translated as CASGGGGRYEQFF.

This sequence joins TRBV14 and TRBJ2-3, with D perhaps TRBD2 (6 bases). CDR3 length: 15 amino acids. V lost 4 bases and J lost 3, with 14 bases in between. Germline values: CDR1 SGHDN, CDR2 FVKESK. CDR3 sequence (DNA): TGTGCCAGCAGCCCAGTGGCGGGGAAAACAGATACGCAGTATTTT. Translating gives CASSPVAGKTDTQYF.

The genes are TRBV6-5 and TRBJ1-2; the D gene is possibly TRBD1 (6 bases). Germline V gene data show CDR1 as MNHEY and CDR2 as SVGAGI. V shed 6 bases and J shed 3 bases, with 11 bases lying between them. There are 13 residues in the CDR3. The CDR3, as DNA: TGTGCCAGCAGGAGTACAGGGTACTATGGCTACACCTTC. As protein: CASRSTGYYGYTF.

The chain is built from TRBV11-1 and TRBJ2-2; TRBD2 matches 13 bases. The CDR3 extends over 16 amino acids. The V segment lost 4 bases and the J segment 6 bases; nucleotides outside the gene matches: 5. Germline V gene data show CDR1 as SGHAT and CDR2 as FQDESV (reference sequence). The CDR3 sequence is CASSYGLAGDPGELFF. In DNA form, the CDR3 reads TGTGCCAGCAGCTACGGACTAGCGGGGGACCCCGGGGAGCTGTTTTTT.

The chain uses TRBV6-1 and TRBJ2-7, with D perhaps TRBD1 (6 bases). Looked up from germline, CDR1 is MNHNS and CDR2 is SASEGT. Between the trimmed V and J ends, which lost 2 bases and 3 bases, there was a span of 17 bases. The CDR3 covers 16 residues. The CDR3 DNA sequence: TGTGCCAGCAGTGAACCCGGACAGACCTTTCGCTACGAGCAGTACTTC. Residues: CASSEPGQTFRYEQYF.

This chain joins TRBV6-5 and TRBJ2-3, with a possible D match to TRBD1 (6 bases). Germline loops: CDR1 MNHEY, CDR2 SVGAGI. Trimming took off 0 bases at V and 2 bases at J, with 9 bases between the two ends. This CDR3 contains 15 residues. DNA for the CDR3: TGTGCCAGCAGTTACTCCGACAGGCTCACAGATACGCAGTATTTT. Translated: CASSYSDRLTDTQYF.

V is TRBV6-1 and J is TRBJ2-7; 10 bases fit TRBD1. Germline V gene lookup returns CDR1 MNHNS and CDR2 SASEGT. The CDR3 runs to 12 residues. Unmatched junction bases numbered 3, after V lost 2 bases and J lost 11 bases. CDR3 nucleotides: TGTGCCAGCAGTGAAAGGGGACAGGGGAAGTACTTC. Protein: CASSERGQGKYF.

This clone was seen a few times. V and J are TRBV6-1 and TRBJ1-1, with TRBD1 identical over 9 bases. Germline CDR1 and CDR2: MNHNS and SASEGT. The CDR3 is 14 amino acids. Losses at the gene ends were 7 bases for V and 9 bases for J; bases not matched to a gene: 12. CDR3 protein: CASITRGTGHKAFF. CDR3 nucleotide sequence: TGTGCCAGCATCACACGTGGGACAGGGCATAAAGCTTTCTTT.

This clone is a singleton in its sample. The chain is built from TRBV5-1 and TRBJ1-5; D might be TRBD1 (6 bases). The CDR3 covers 15 residues. V lost 0 bases and J 6 bases, leaving 13 bases between the germline ends. Germline assignment: CDR1 SGHRS and CDR2 YFSETQ. The CDR3: CASSLGDTPAQPQHF. The CDR3 nucleotides read TGCGCCAGCAGCTTGGGGGACACGCCGGCTCAGCCCCAGCATTTT.

This clone turned up a few times. V gene TRBV11-3 combines with J gene TRBJ2-1; weak D call: TRBD1 (6 bases). The CDR3 runs 15 residues. In germline, CDR1 is SGHNT, CDR2 YENEEA. Trimming removed 5 bases at V and 4 bases at J, with 15 bases between. The CDR3, as DNA: TGTGCCAGCAGCCTGGACTGGACAGCTTACAATGAGCAGTTCTTC. It codes for CASSLDWTAYNEQFF.

This clone has a handful of counts. The chain joins TRBV11-3 to TRBJ2-2; 11 bases match TRBD2. The V segment lost 5 bases and the J segment 7 bases; nucleotides outside the gene matches: 9. The CDR3 consists of 16 residues. From germline, CDR1 is SGHNT and CDR2 YENEEA. The chain's CDR3 is CASSQLAGARYGELFF. CDR3 coding DNA: TGTGCCAGCAGCCAACTAGCGGGGGCGCGGTACGGGGAGCTGTTTTTT.

The V gene is TRBV6-5, the J gene TRBJ1-1; 7 bases are shared with TRBD1. Germline V gene data show CDR1 as MNHEY and CDR2 as SVGAGI. The V segment lost 2 bases and the J segment 5 bases; nucleotides outside the gene matches: 8. This CDR3 contains 15 residues. In nucleotides, the CDR3 is TGTGCCAGCAGTTACCTGACAGGGTCGGAGACTGAAGCTTTCTTT. This sequence encodes CASSYLTGSETEAFF.

The rearrangement uses TRBV5-1 and TRBJ1-2; D may be TRBD1 (6 bases). The germline CDR1 and CDR2 sequences are SGHRS and YFSETQ. The CDR3 totals 14 residues. V lost 7 bases and J lost 6, with 19 bases in between. The CDR3 spells CASGPRTAGHGYTF. CDR3 DNA sequence: TGCGCCAGCGGGCCTCGGACAGCTGGTCATGGCTACACCTTC.

The count of this clone is one. The chain combines TRBV4-1 with TRBJ2-1; D might be TRBD2 (6 bases). Looked up from germline, CDR1 is MGHRA and CDR2 is YSYEKL. V lost 3 bases to trimming and J lost 8 bases, with 23 bases between them. The CDR3 runs to 17 residues. CDR3 sequence reads: CASSQINLLAIGDEQFF. CDR3 DNA sequence: TGCGCCAGCAGCCAGATTAACCTACTAGCAATCGGGGATGAGCAGTTCTTC.

This clone was counted a single time. The J gene is TRBJ2-2, the V gene TRBV29-1, with a weak D call TRBD2 (7 bases). V lost 6 bases and J lost 0, with 11 bases in between. Germline V gene lookup returns CDR1 SQVTM and CDR2 ANQGSEA. The CDR3 runs 14 residues. For the CDR3, the DNA is TGCAGCGTGGGGGGGGGCGCGAACACCGGGGAGCTGTTTTTT. Encoded protein: CSVGGGANTGELFF.

This clone was picked up a small number of times. This sequence joins TRBV30 and TRBJ2-5, with 8 bases identical to TRBD2. Unmatched junction bases numbered 4, after V lost 4 bases and J lost 3 bases. This CDR3 region has 13 residues. CDR1 is GTSNPN, CDR2 SVGIG, per germline (reference sequence). This CDR3 is CAWIAAGEETQYF. The CDR3 nucleotides are TGTGCCTGGATAGCAGCGGGAGAAGAGACCCAGTACTTC.

The V and J genes are TRBV9 and TRBJ1-1, with 7 bases fitting TRBD1. The V and J ends lost 3 bases and 0 bases, in that order; junction bases with no gene match: 2. CDR1 and CDR2 (germline): SGDLS, YYNGEE. This CDR3 has 14 amino acids. The CDR3 region is CASSGGQLNTEAFF. In DNA form, the CDR3 reads TGTGCCAGCAGCGGGGGACAGTTGAACACTGAAGCTTTCTTT.

This chain uses TRBV28 with TRBJ2-5; 9 bases line up with TRBD2. V was pared by 5 bases and J by 5 bases, with 15 bases of the junction left unmatched. This CDR3 has 17 amino acids. The germline CDR1 and CDR2 sequences are MDHEN and SYDVKM. The CDR3 DNA follows: TGTGCCAGCAGTCTCATGACTAGCGGAGGGACGGGGGAGACCCAGTACTTC. It codes for CASSLMTSGGTGETQYF.

The J gene is TRBJ1-1, the V gene TRBV6-5, with D unclear. The CDR3 is made up of 11 amino acids. The germline gives CDR1 MNHEY, CDR2 SVGAGI. V gave up 8 bases and J gave up 0 bases, with 4 bases separating them. The CDR3 DNA sequence: TGTGCCAGCCAGTTGAACACTGAAGCTTTCTTT. It is translated as CASQLNTEAFF.

The chain links TRBV15 to TRBJ2-2, with D possibly being TRBD1 (6 bases). Germline assignment: CDR1 LNHNV and CDR2 YYDKDF (reference sequence). Trimming left V 0 bases short and J 2 bases short, with 10 bases between. The CDR3 has 16 residues. For the CDR3, the DNA is TGTGCCACCAGCAGAGACCCAGGGGTCAACACCGGGGAGCTGTTTTTT. Protein product: CATSRDPGVNTGELFF.

This chain links TRBV5-5 with TRBJ2-3; D perhaps matches TRBD2 (5 bases). CDR1 is SGHKS, CDR2 YYEKEE, per germline (reference sequence). The CDR3 length is 15 residues. V lost 3 bases, J lost 4 bases, and 15 bases lay in between. The CDR3 loop is CASSSLPGLADTQYF. In DNA form, the CDR3 reads TGTGCCAGCAGCTCTCTACCGGGGTTGGCAGATACGCAGTATTTT.

On this clone itself: Distinct nucleotide sequences in the sample also encode this CDR3. The V gene is TRBV6-1, the J gene TRBJ1-1; 7 bases match TRBD1. Germline loops: CDR1 MNHNS, CDR2 SASEGT. The CDR3 is made up of 14 amino acids. J was trimmed by 2 bases and V by 2 bases; bases with no gene match: 2. CDR3 nucleotides: TGTGCCAGCAGTGAACAGGGGGTCAACACTGAAGCTTTCTTT. Translation: CASSEQGVNTEAFF.

The chain is built from TRBV19 and TRBJ1-4; D not resolved. There are 15 residues in the CDR3. Germline V gene lookup returns CDR1 LNHDA and CDR2 SQIVND (reference sequence). Trimming removed 8 bases from V and 0 bases from J, with 13 bases in between. In DNA, the CDR3 is TGTGCCAGTCGCCCGAACTCTGCAACTAATGAAAAACTGTTTTTT. This gives the protein CASRPNSATNEKLFF.

The V call is TRBV19, the J call TRBJ2-7, with 9 bases matching TRBD1. The CDR3 has 15 residues. V trimming: 5 bases; J trimming: 3 bases; junction bases outside the gene matches: 8. Germline lookup yields CDR1 LNHDA and CDR2 SQIVND (reference sequence). The CDR3 nucleotides are TGTGCCAGTAGTCCCCAACAGGGGGCTCACTACGAGCAGTACTTC. It yields the protein CASSPQQGAHYEQYF.